Reported below is one T cell receptor (beta chain). Its antigen is unknown. This sample was included in a study of identifying expanded T cells in peripheral blood. Measured with immunoSEQ multiplex PCR; TCRdb has only the in-frame clones, and not every one. The sample lists about 130,000 clones; around nine tenths were seen once. General observations from the study: Variance in clone template counts between approximately two-week samples significantly increased with total template count across all healthy donors. About 1.3 clones differed between technical replicates, versus about 15 and 19 over time.

During the collection period, no donor immune events like infections were recorded. CDR1 and CDR2 from the germline V gene are SGDLS and YYNGEE. V was clipped by 2 bases and J by 4 bases, with 14 bases between them. This CDR3 contains 15 residues. This chain uses TRBV9 with TRBJ2-3; possibly TRBD2 for D (7 bases). The source of this sequence is a person aged 18-69 years in good health. The sequenced sample consisted of blood. The CDR3 DNA is TGTGCCAGCAGCGTTGGGAGGGGGGTTTCAGATACGCAGTATTTT. It is translated as CASSVGRGVSDTQYF.